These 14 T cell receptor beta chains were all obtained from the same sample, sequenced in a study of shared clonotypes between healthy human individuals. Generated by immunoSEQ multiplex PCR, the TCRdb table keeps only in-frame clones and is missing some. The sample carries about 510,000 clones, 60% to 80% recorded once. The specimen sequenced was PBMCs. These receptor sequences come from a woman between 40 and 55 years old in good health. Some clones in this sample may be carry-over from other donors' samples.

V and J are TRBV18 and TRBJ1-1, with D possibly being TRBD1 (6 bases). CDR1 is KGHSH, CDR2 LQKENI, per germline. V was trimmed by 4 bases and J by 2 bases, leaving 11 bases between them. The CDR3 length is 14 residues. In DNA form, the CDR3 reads TGTGCCAGCTCACTCAAGGGGGGCAACACTGAAGCTTTCTTT. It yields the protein CASSLKGGNTEAFF. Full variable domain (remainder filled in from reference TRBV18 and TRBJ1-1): NAGVMQNPRHLVRRRGQEARLRCSPMKGHSHVYWYRQLPEEGLKFMVYLQKENIIDESGMPKERFSAEFPKEGPSILRIQQVVRGDSAAYFCASSLKGGNTEAFFGQGTRLTVV.

DNA for the CDR3: TGTGCCAGCGAGACTAGCGGGGGTAGCTCCTACAATGAGCAGTTCTTC. Its protein product is CASETSGGSSYNEQFF. The chain couples TRBV2 to TRBJ2-1; 12 bases are shared with TRBD2. The CDR3 loop spans 16 amino acids. Per the germline V gene, CDR1 is SNHLY and CDR2 is FYNNEI. V shed 8 bases and J 0 bases; nucleotides not matched to a gene: 5.

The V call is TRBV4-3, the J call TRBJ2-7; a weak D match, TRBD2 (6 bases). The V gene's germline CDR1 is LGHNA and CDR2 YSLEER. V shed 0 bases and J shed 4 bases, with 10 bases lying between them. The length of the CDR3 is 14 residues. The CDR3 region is CASSQDFGGYEQYF. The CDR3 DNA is TGCGCCAGCAGCCAAGATTTCGGGGGATACGAGCAGTACTTC.

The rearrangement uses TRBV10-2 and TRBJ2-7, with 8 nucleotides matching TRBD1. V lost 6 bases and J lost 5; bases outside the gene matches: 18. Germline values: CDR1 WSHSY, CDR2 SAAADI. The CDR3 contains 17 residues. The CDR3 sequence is CASSFQTTGDVSDEQYF. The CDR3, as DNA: TGCGCCAGCAGCTTTCAAACGACAGGGGATGTTAGTGACGAGCAGTACTTC.

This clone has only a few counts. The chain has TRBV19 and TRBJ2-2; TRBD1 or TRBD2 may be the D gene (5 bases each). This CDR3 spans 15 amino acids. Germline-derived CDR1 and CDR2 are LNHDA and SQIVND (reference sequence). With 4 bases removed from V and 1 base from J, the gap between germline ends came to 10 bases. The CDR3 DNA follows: TGTGCCAGTAGTAGGGGGAGAGGGAACACCGGGGAGCTGTTTTTT. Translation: CASSRGRGNTGELFF.

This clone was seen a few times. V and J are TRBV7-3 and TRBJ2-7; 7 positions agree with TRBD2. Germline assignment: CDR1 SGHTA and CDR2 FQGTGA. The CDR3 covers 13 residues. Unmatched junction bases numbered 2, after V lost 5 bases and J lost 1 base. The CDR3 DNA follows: TGTGCCAGCAGCGCTAGCGGATCCTACGAGCAGTACTTC. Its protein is CASSASGSYEQYF. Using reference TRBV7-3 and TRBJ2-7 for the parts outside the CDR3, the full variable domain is GAGVSQTPSNKVTEKGKYVELRCDPISGHTALYWYRQSLGQGPEFLIYFQGTGAADDSGLPNDRFFAVRPEGSVSTLKIQRTERGDSAVYLCASSASGSYEQYFGPGTRLTVT.

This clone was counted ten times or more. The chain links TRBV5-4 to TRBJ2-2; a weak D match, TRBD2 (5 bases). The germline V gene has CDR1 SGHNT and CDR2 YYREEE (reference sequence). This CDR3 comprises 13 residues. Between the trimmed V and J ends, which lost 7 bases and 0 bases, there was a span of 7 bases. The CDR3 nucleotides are TGTGCCAGCCGGGGAGCGAACACCGGGGAGCTGTTTTTT. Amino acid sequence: CASRGANTGELFF.

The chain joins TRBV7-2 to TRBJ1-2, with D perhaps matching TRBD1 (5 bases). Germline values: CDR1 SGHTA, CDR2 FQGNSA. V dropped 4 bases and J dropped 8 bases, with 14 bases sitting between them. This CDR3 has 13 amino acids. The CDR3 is CASSWDGTRGYTF. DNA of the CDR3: TGTGCCAGCAGCTGGGACGGAACACGGGGCTACACCTTC.

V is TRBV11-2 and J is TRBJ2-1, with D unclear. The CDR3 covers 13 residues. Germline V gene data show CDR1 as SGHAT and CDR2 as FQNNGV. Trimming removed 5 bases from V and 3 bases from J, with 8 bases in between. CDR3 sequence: CASSARYYNEQFF. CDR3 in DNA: TGTGCCAGCAGCGCTAGGTACTACAATGAGCAGTTCTTC.

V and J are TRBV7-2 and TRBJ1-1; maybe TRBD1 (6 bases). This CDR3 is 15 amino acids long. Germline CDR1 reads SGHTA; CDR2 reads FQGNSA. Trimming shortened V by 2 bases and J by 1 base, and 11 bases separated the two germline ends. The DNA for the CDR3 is TGTGCCAGCAGCTTATCCGGACAGCAGAACACTGAAGCTTTCTTT. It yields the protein CASSLSGQQNTEAFF.

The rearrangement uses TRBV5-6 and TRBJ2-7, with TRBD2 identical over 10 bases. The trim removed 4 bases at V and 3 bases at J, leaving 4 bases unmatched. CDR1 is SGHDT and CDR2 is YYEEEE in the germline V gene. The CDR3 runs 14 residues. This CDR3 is CASSTGLANYEQYF. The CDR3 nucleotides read TGTGCCAGCAGCACGGGACTAGCGAACTACGAGCAGTACTTC.

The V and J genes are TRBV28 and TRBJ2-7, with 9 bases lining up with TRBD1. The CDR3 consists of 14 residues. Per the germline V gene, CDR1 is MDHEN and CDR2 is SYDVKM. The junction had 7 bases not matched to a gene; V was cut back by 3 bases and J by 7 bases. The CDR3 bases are TGTGCCAGCAGTTTTCCACAGGGGGCGCGTGAGCAGTACTTC. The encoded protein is CASSFPQGAREQYF.

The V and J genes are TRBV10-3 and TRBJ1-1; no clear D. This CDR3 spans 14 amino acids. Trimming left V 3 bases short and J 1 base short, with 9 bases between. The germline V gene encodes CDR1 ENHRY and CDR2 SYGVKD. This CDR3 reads CAISDEARNTEAFF. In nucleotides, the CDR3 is TGTGCCATCAGTGATGAGGCTCGGAACACTGAAGCTTTCTTT.

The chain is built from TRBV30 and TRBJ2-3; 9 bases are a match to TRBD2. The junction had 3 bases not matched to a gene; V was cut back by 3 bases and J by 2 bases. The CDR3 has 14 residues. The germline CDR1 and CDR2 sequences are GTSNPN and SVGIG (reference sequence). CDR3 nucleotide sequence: TGTGCCTGGAGAGCTAGCGGGAACACAGATACGCAGTATTTT. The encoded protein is CAWRASGNTDTQYF.